The clone carrying this T cell receptor (beta chain) appeared a few times. The source of the sample is a study of T cells after yellow fever vaccination. Each CDR3 protein is one row after TCRdb ran MiXCR on the 5' RACE reads. The table lists 550,000 to 750,000 distinct CDR3 sequences, about 14% of them singletons, with around 15% in the top ten. V lost 7 bases and J lost 1, with 17 bases in between. This CDR3 comprises 16 residues. Germline CDR1 and CDR2: SGHRS and YFSETQ. This receptor was taken from a man aged 25 to 40 who received the YFV17D yellow fever vaccine. The material sequenced was PBMCs, taken on the day of the yellow fever booster vaccination. The chain is built from TRBV5-1 and TRBJ2-2; D might be TRBD2 (5 bases). CDR3 nucleotide sequence: TGCGCCAGCCAAAATGCCGTCGGGGTGAACACCGGGGAGCTGTTTTTT. As protein: CASQNAVGVNTGELFF.